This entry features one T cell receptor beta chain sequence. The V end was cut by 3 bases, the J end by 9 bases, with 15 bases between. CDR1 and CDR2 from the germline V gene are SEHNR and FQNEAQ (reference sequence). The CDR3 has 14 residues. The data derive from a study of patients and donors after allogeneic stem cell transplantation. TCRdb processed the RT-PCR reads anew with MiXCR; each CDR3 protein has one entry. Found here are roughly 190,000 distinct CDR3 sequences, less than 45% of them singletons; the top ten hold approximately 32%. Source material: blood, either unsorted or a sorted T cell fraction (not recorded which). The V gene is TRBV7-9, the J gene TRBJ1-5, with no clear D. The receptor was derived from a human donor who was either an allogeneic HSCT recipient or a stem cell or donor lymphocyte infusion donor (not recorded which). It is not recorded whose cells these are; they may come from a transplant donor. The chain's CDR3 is CASSLIEPHGPQHF. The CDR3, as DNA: TGTGCCAGCAGCTTGATAGAGCCGCACGGGCCCCAGCATTTT.